Below, one TCR beta chain is given with its context. This sample stems from a study of T cell changes during pregnancy in multiple sclerosis. The assay was immunoSEQ multiplex PCR, and TCRdb's table has in-frame clones only and misses some. The sample yields around 100,000 clones, approximately 90% seen once. The clonotype originates from a female donor with multiple sclerosis, enrolled in a pregnancy study. Sequenced material: peripheral blood, taken after pregnancy.

This chain's CDR3 is CASSQGTSGGYEQYF. The CDR3 DNA is TGTGCCAGCAGCCAAGGCACTAGCGGGGGTTACGAGCAGTACTTC. The chain combines TRBV4-2 with TRBJ2-7, with TRBD2 identical over 11 bases. The CDR3 is made up of 15 amino acids. The trim removed 1 base at V and 4 bases at J, leaving 3 bases unmatched. CDR1 LGHNA and CDR2 YNFKEQ come from the germline V gene.